This T cell receptor beta chain was recorded in a study of T cell clonotyping in hematopoietic cell transplantation. The time point was: recipient sample about 28 days before transplant, after cytoreduction. The CDR3 is 14 residues long. In germline, CDR1 is MRHNA, CDR2 SNTAGT. V gave up 6 bases and J gave up 2 bases, with 12 bases separating them. Sequencing was performed with immunoSEQ multiplex PCR; in TCRdb, only in-frame clones are kept and a portion is missing. The sample holds under 11,000 clones, roughly nine tenths seen once. This rearrangement joins TRBV6-4 to TRBJ2-3; tentative D call: TRBD1 (6 bases). The source was peripheral blood mononuclear cells, collected before stem cell transplant. This sequence originates from a woman between 40 and 55 years old with acute myeloid leukemia. Some clones in this sample may be carry-over from other donors' samples. CDR3 coding DNA: TGTGCCAGCAGCGCCAGGGGTCCCACAGATACGCAGTATTTT. Translating gives CASSARGPTDTQYF.